These 25 T cell receptor beta chains originate from one sample sequenced in a study of regulatory T cells in long-lasting Graves disease listed by TCRdb under 2021. The label giving this sample's time point can be read as: persistent/refractory GD, antithyroid drugs over 5 years with positive TRAb. RNA was extracted from PBMCs in TRIzol for both TCR sequencing and RNA sequencing. Library preparation used multiplex PCR. Sequencing instrument: Illumina HiSeq 4000. iRepertoire HTBI primers and Arm-PCR amplification of CDR3 regions were used to construct TCR beta libraries. Clones were called with MiXCR by TCRdb after fastp trimmed the public reads at Q25, and only in-frame beta chains were retained. For every CDR3 protein sequence, its rows merge into one entry that carries the most common genes and DNA. The sample includes about 420,000 distinct CDR3 sequences, with 23% observed a single time. The top ten clones comprise roughly 30% of the sample.

Sequencing used peripheral blood mononuclear cells (PBMCs), obtained when the disease was refractory, from a patient treated with antithyroid drugs. The receptor source for this set is a female donor with Graves disease.

V and J are TRBV20-1 and TRBJ1-5, with D unresolved. Per the germline V gene, CDR1 is DFQATT and CDR2 is SNEGSKA (reference sequence). V gave up 0 bases and J gave up 9 bases, with 12 bases separating them. The CDR3 is made up of 13 amino acids. The CDR3 protein is CSARDPITAPQHF. In nucleotides, the CDR3 is TGCAGTGCTAGAGACCCCATAACGGCGCCCCAGCATTTT.

This clonotype was recorded a few times. For the CDR3, the DNA is TGCAGTGCTAGTGGCAGGGGCGAGTTTAATTCACCCCTCCACTTT. It codes for CSASGRGEFNSPLHF. V is TRBV20-1 and J is TRBJ1-6; a possible D gene is TRBD1 (6 bases). Germline V gene sequence: CDR1 DFQATT, CDR2 SNEGSKA (reference sequence). The ends were cut back, 3 bases at V and 6 bases at J, with 15 bases in the middle. The CDR3 consists of 15 residues.

This chain uses TRBV3-1 with TRBJ2-2; 7 positions agree with TRBD1. The CDR3 contains 14 residues. With V trimmed by 10 bases and J by 4 bases, 9 bases remained unmatched. In germline, CDR1 is LGHDT, CDR2 YNNKEL (reference sequence). The CDR3 region is CATHRQGSTGELFF. The CDR3 DNA sequence: TGTGCCACCCATCGACAGGGATCCACCGGGGAGCTGTTTTTT.

CDR3 sequence: CASSPSTGVDSYEQYF. In nucleotides, the CDR3 is TGTGCCAGCAGCCCCTCGACAGGGGTGGACTCCTACGAGCAGTACTTC. J is TRBJ2-7 and V is TRBV7-6; TRBD1 matches at 8 bases. Per the germline V gene, CDR1 is SGHVS and CDR2 is FNYEAQ. The CDR3 runs 16 residues. Trimming removed 5 bases from V and 0 bases from J; junction bases left unmatched: 9.

There are a few counts of this clonotype. The gene calls are TRBV20-1 and TRBJ2-7; D unresolved. Per germline, CDR1 DFQATT and CDR2 SNEGSKA (reference sequence). The V end was cut by 0 bases, the J end by 2 bases, with 11 bases between. The CDR3 covers 14 residues. The CDR3 sequence: CSARDRRVTYEQYF. CDR3 DNA: TGCAGTGCTAGAGATCGACGGGTGACCTACGAGCAGTACTTC.

This chain links TRBV7-2 with TRBJ2-2; no reliable D call. CDR3 length: 15 residues. Germline lookup yields CDR1 SGHTA and CDR2 FQGNSA. Trimming cost V 1 base and J 8 bases, with 14 bases left between them. The CDR3 nucleotides read TGTGCCAGCAGCTTAGGAATCCTAATCTGGGGGGAGCTGTTTTTT. Residues: CASSLGILIWGELFF.

This clonotype turned up a few times. Just one base apart from a much larger clone, this may be a read error. The chain joins TRBV27 to TRBJ2-4; 9 bases align to TRBD2. CDR1 and CDR2 (germline): MNHEY, SMNVEV (reference sequence). With 2 bases clipped from V and 4 bases from J, the junction kept 0 bases outside the gene matches. The CDR3 covers 14 residues. CDR3 sequence reads: CASSLAGGKNIQYF. CDR3 nucleotides: TGTGCCAGCAGTTTAGCGGGAGGGAAAAACATTCAGTACTTC.

This clonotype occurred many times. One junction end disagrees with the germline gene, perhaps due to a read error. V is TRBV5-1 and J is TRBJ2-7, with D hard to call. This CDR3 comprises 14 residues. Germline CDR1 reads SGHRS; CDR2 reads YFSETQ. CDR3 amino acids: CASSLGLGSYEQYF. DNA for the CDR3: TGTGCCAGCAGCTTAGGTCTGGGATCCTACGAGCAGTACTTC.

This clonotype was counted many times. The chain recombines TRBV28 with TRBJ1-2; D is possibly TRBD1 (5 bases). The CDR3 runs to 14 residues. With 5 bases removed from V and 8 bases from J, the gap between germline ends came to 18 bases. The V gene's germline CDR1 is MDHEN and CDR2 SYDVKM. CDR3 loop: CASSTGNSPPGYTF. The CDR3 region has the DNA TGTGCCAGCAGTACAGGAAATAGTCCTCCCGGCTACACCTTC.

This clonotype is a singleton in its sample. The rearrangement links TRBV5-5 to TRBJ2-6, with 7 bases matching TRBD1. This CDR3 spans 15 amino acids. Per germline, CDR1 SGHKS and CDR2 YYEKEE (reference sequence). Trimming cost V 6 bases and J 0 bases; bases outside gene matches: 3. The DNA of the CDR3 is TGTGCCAGCAACCGACAGGGCTCTGGGGCCAACGTCCTGACTTTC. As protein: CASNRQGSGANVLTF.

This clonotype came up many times. One end of the junction does not line up with germline, which may come from a read error. The J gene is TRBJ2-2, the V gene TRBV5-1; the D is unclear. The germline V gene has CDR1 SGHRS and CDR2 YFSETQ. This CDR3 has 13 residues. The CDR3 sequence is CASSSLNTGELFF. CDR3 bases: TGTGCCAGCAGCTCACTTAACACCGGGGAGCTGTTTTTT. The full variable domain, its missing parts supplied by reference TRBV5-1 and TRBJ2-2, is KAGVTQTPRYLIKTRGQQVTLSCSPISGHRSVSWYQQTPGQGLQFLFEYFSETQRNKGNFPGRFSGRQFSNSRSEMNVSTLELGDSALYLCASSSLNTGELFFGEGSRLTVL.

The chain couples TRBV20-1 to TRBJ2-7; 8 bases line up with TRBD2. Germline V lookup: CDR1 DFQATT, CDR2 SNEGSKA (reference sequence). This CDR3 is built from 14 residues. With V trimmed by 6 bases and J by 3 bases, 10 bases remained unmatched. The CDR3 DNA follows: TGCAGTGCCATCAAGGGAGCGGGAGTCTACGAGCAGTACTTC. Translation gives CSAIKGAGVYEQYF.

This clonotype was recorded at least ten times. The chain links TRBV20-1 to TRBJ1-1; no clear D gene. Looked up from germline, CDR1 is DFQATT and CDR2 is SNEGSKA (reference sequence). V was cut by 3 bases and J by 2 bases, with 7 bases left in between. This CDR3 contains 12 residues. DNA of the CDR3: TGCAGTGCTAGGGGCGGTAACACTGAAGCTTTCTTT. It specifies CSARGGNTEAFF.

The table lists this clonotype with many counts. V and J are TRBV28 and TRBJ2-7; D may correspond to TRBD1 or TRBD2 (5 bases each). The CDR3 is 16 amino acids. Germline CDR1 MDHEN, CDR2 SYDVKM. V was clipped by 2 bases and J by 2 bases, with 16 bases between them. Here the CDR3 reads CASSLQGPSYAYEQYF. CDR3 bases: TGTGCCAGCAGTTTACAGGGACCCAGTTACGCCTACGAGCAGTACTTC.

A few counts support this clonotype. The rearrangement uses TRBV19 and TRBJ2-7; 14 nucleotides agree with TRBD2. V was pared by 7 bases and J by 9 bases, with 11 bases of the junction left unmatched. This CDR3 contains 15 residues. Germline lookup yields CDR1 LNHDA and CDR2 SQIVND (reference sequence). The CDR3 DNA is TGTGCCAGTACCCTAACCGGGACTAGCGGGAGTGCGCAGTACTTC. Translated, it gives CASTLTGTSGSAQYF.

This clonotype was counted a few times. The chain combines TRBV3-1 with TRBJ2-3; the D gene is possibly TRBD2 (5 bases). Germline CDR1 and CDR2: LGHDT and YNNKEL (reference sequence). Deletions cut 6 bases from V and 7 bases from J, with 8 bases between. The CDR3 covers 11 residues. This CDR3 reads CASSNGNTQYF. The CDR3, as DNA: TGTGCCAGCAGTAACGGGAATACGCAGTATTTT.

This clonotype was recorded a few times. The gene calls are TRBV20-1 and TRBJ1-6; D possibly corresponds to TRBD1 (6 bases). Trimming removed 5 bases from V and 7 bases from J, with 12 bases in between. The germline gives CDR1 DFQATT, CDR2 SNEGSKA (reference sequence). The CDR3 spans 13 residues. CDR3 region: CSAEQGYNSPLHF. The DNA for the CDR3 is TGCAGTGCTGAACAGGGATACAATTCACCCCTCCACTTT.

This clonotype was observed at least ten times. The CDR3 sequence is CASSDLLGQGWETQYF. CDR3 nucleotide sequence: TGTGCCAGCAGCGACCTACTCGGACAGGGATGGGAGACCCAGTACTTC. The chain links TRBV7-9 to TRBJ2-5; 8 bases line up with TRBD1. Trimming cost V 5 bases and J 5 bases; bases outside gene matches: 13. The CDR3 covers 16 residues. Germline CDR1 SEHNR, CDR2 FQNEAQ (reference sequence).

Worth noting for this clonotype: Compared with germline, one end of the junction differs, possibly owing to a read error. The gene calls are TRBV27 and TRBJ1-5; no reliable D call. This CDR3 region has 13 residues. The germline CDR1 and CDR2 sequences are MNHEY and SMNVEV (reference sequence). This CDR3 is CASSLYSSQPQHF. The DNA for the CDR3 is TGTGCCAGCAGTTTATATAGCAGTCAGCCCCAGCATTTT.

The chain recombines TRBV6-2 or TRBV6-3 with TRBJ2-5; tentatively, D is TRBD2 (6 bases). Trimming cost V 2 bases and J 4 bases, with 14 bases left between them. This CDR3 is 15 amino acids long. From germline, CDR1 is MNHEY and CDR2 SVGEGT. The CDR3 DNA follows: TGTGCCAGCAGTTACCCGGTGCAGGGAGGAGAGACCCAGTACTTC. This codes for CASSYPVQGGETQYF.

This clonotype was counted at least ten times. This chain uses TRBV6-1 with TRBJ2-7; 7 nucleotides align to TRBD2. The CDR3 length is 14 residues. Losses at the gene ends were 7 bases for V and 2 bases for J; bases not matched to a gene: 8. Per germline, CDR1 MNHNS and CDR2 SASEGT. CDR3 in amino acids: CASKGLADTYEQYF. For the CDR3, the DNA is TGTGCCAGCAAGGGGCTAGCGGATACCTACGAGCAGTACTTC.

V usage is TRBV30 and J usage is TRBJ2-2, with unresolved D. The CDR3 covers 12 residues. Germline-derived CDR1 and CDR2 are GTSNPN and SVGIG (reference sequence). The V end lost 5 bases, the J end lost 5 bases, and 9 bases lay between the germline ends. Written as DNA, the CDR3 is TGTGCCTGGGACCCCTTAACCGGGGAGCTGTTTTTT. It codes for CAWDPLTGELFF.

This clonotype was found many times. The chain employs TRBV29-1 and TRBJ2-5; TRBD2 agrees at 12 bases. Germline V gene lookup returns CDR1 SQVTM and CDR2 ANQGSEA. J gave up 4 bases and V 7 bases, and 4 bases lay outside the gene matches. CDR3 length: 13 residues. CDR3 protein: CSGALAGGETQYF. DNA of the CDR3: TGCAGCGGTGCACTAGCGGGAGGAGAGACCCAGTACTTC. Drawing the rest from reference TRBV29-1 and TRBJ2-5, the complete variable domain is SAVISQKPSRDICQRGTSLTIQCQVDSQVTMMFWYRQQPGQSLTLIATANQGSEATYESGFVIDKFPISRPNLTFSTLTVSNMSPEDSSIYLCSGALAGGETQYFGPGTRLLVL.

The chain has TRBV30 and TRBJ1-5, with 8 bases fitting TRBD1. CDR3 length: 14 amino acids. The V gene's germline CDR1 is GTSNPN and CDR2 SVGIG (reference sequence). The V segment lost 1 base and the J segment 8 bases; nucleotides outside the gene matches: 7. CDR3 DNA sequence: TGTGCCTGGAGTGGGACAGGGCAGTTGGAGCCCCAGCATTTT. Translated: CAWSGTGQLEPQHF.

This clonotype has just a few counts. The J gene is TRBJ1-1, the V gene TRBV10-3; 11 bases are a match to TRBD1. The germline V gene encodes CDR1 ENHRY and CDR2 SYGVKD. The J segment lost 0 bases and the V segment lost 4 bases, leaving 4 bases of the junction unmatched. The CDR3 is 16 amino acids. The CDR3 DNA follows: TGTGCCATCAGTGGAAAGGACAGGGGGCTGAACACTGAAGCTTTCTTT. Translating gives CAISGKDRGLNTEAFF.